Given below is one T cell receptor beta chain in context. These data originate in a study of cytomegalovirus exposure and HLA in healthy donors. Trimming took 3 bases from V and 4 from J; bases not matched to a gene: 6. CDR1 and CDR2 from the germline V gene are KGHSH and LQKENI. The CDR3 sequence is 16 residues long. 13 Jbeta primers and 60 Vbeta primers were used for the PCR. Method: immunoSEQ multiplex PCR; TCRdb's copy keeps in-frame clones and lacks some. Here the sample spans some 120,000 clones, roughly three quarters being singletons. What was sequenced was PBMCs. This TCR came from a woman between 25 and 40 years old in good health and CMV-seronegative. This rearrangement joins TRBV18 to TRBJ2-3, with TRBD2 identical over 11 bases. The CDR3 sequence is CASSPVAGGPADTQYF. In nucleotides, the CDR3 is TGTGCCAGCTCACCTGTAGCGGGGGGGCCGGCAGATACGCAGTATTTT.